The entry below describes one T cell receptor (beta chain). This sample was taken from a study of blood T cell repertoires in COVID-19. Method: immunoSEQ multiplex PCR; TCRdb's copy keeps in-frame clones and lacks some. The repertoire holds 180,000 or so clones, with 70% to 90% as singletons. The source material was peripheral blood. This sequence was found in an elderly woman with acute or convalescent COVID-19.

The CDR3 is CASSSQGTVGYTF. The CDR3 DNA follows: TGTGCCAGCAGCTCCCAGGGGACGGTTGGCTACACCTTC. J is TRBJ1-2 and V is TRBV7-8; a weak D match, TRBD1 (6 bases). Trimming left V 4 bases short and J 7 bases short, with 13 bases between. The CDR3 extends over 13 amino acids. Germline CDR1 and CDR2: SGHVS and FQNEAQ.